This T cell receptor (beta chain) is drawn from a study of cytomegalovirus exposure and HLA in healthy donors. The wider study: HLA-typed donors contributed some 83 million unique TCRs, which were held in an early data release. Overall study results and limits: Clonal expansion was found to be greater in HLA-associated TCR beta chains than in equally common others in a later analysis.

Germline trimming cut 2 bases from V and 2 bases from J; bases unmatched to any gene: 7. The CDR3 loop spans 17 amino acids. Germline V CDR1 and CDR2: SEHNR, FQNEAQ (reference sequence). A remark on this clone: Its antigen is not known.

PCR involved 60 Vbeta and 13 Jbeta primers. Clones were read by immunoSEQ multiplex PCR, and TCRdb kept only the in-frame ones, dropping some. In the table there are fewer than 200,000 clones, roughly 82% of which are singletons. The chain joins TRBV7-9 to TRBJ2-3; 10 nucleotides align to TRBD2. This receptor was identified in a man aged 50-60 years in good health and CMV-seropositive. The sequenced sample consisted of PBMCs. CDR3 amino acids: CASSLRALAGNTDTQYF. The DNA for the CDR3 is TGTGCCAGCAGCTTAAGGGCACTAGCGGGAAACACAGATACGCAGTATTTT.